This T cell receptor beta chain came from a study of long-term antiretroviral therapy in people with HIV (dated by TCRdb to the early 2020s). Notes on the research overall: The earliest samples were collected roughly a decade before the 2015 WHO recommendation for immediate ART, at a time when ART was usually postponed until CD4 counts fell. Among the 30 or so participants with HIV, approximately 10 were female. A retrospective serial study tested whether ART initiation and durable HIV suppression were associated with changes in peripheral blood TRB repertoire composition and diversity. No cross-contamination during QIAcube processing was shown when test extractions of a monoclonal T-cell line were performed alongside around 30 polyclonal samples. A total of fewer than 200 cryopreserved PBMC samples were contributed to the cohort by 30 adults with confirmed HIV infection, with samples collected serially over a mean of approximately six years (range 1-12). General study outcomes and caveats: ART initiation was associated with a significant increase in TRB diversity, but diversity stayed significantly below transplant donor controls even after long-term ART. Compared with controls, HIV repertoires had narrower CDR3 length ranges, and the network structure pointed to an antigen-experienced repertoire that shifted only slightly toward naive after ART. Because pre-ART samples had limited cell numbers, unsorted PBMC were profiled rather than sorted CD4+ and CD8+ T cells. The samples span the years 2004 to 2017, and the ART regimens used at that time may not be as effective as current regimens. Owing to limited PBMC availability, only the TCR beta chain was sequenced, without alpha chain pairing. Expanded TRB clones identified before ART initiation dominated the repertoire across all time points, though the dominance fluctuated and decreased in many PLHIV after ART. Inferences about post-ART repertoire changes are limited because no data were available on ART adherence, viral resistance or therapy changes.

Based on the germline V gene, the CDR1 and CDR2 sequences are SGHTA and FQGNSA. The junction carries 14 bases between V and J, which are trimmed by 5 bases and 6 bases respectively. CDR3 length: 15 amino acids, cysteine to phenylalanine. The retained sequence is limited to the CDR3, 45 bases, with the frame set at the first base. This clone appeared a single time. Its antigen is currently not known. The input lacks base qualities; no much larger clone sits a single base away. Inclusion was restricted to participants for whom at least one PBMC sample before ART initiation and at least two post-ART samples were available. Treatment was received in the United States of America by all participants with HIV. Before DNA extraction, cryopreserved samples containing roughly 0.9-11 million PBMC were thawed and washed. At the time of the earliest PBMC sample, participants with HIV were aged between about 20 and 54 years. PBMC samples were contributed by each participant from 1-4 timepoints before ART initiation and 2-8 timepoints after ART initiation, with a median of 7 samples. For every participant, serial HIV viral load, CD4+ T-cell count, ART history and demographic data were obtained. Genomic DNA was extracted from unsorted PBMC with a Qiagen kit on a QIAcube, processed in batches of 12 samples.

The immunoSEQ hsTCRB v3.0 assay was used at survey level resolution to sequence the TRB variable region. A depth of roughly 40,000-50,000 T-cell genomes per sample was targeted for TRB sequencing. An Illumina MiSeq with a v3 150-cycle kit was used to sequence the pooled TRB libraries. Processing in the source paper ran as follows. Repertoire analysis ran in R within a reproducible Nextflow workflow covering QC, data transformation and analysis. LymphoSeq2, an R package for exploring AIRR-Seq data, was used to implement the custom analyses. After excluding a handful of samples that yielded fewer than 5000 total TRB sequences, 150 to 200 HIV repertoires remained for analysis. Among the 188 retained HIV repertoires, some 57 were collected before ART initiation and roughly 130 were collected after ART initiation. Each repertoire was downsampled to 5000 TRB nucleotide sequences, and summary statistics were averaged across 100 downsampling iterations. TRB sequences were retained for analysis only if CDR3 regions of at least seven amino acids were present. Diversity was measured with a Shannon entropy-derived clonality score and the Gini coefficient. In the repertoire networks, any two of the top 5000 CDR3 amino acid sequences were linked whenever the two sequences differed by an edit distance of one. For TRB CDR3 amino acid sequences, antigen specificity groups and MHC restriction were predicted with GLIPH2. CDR3 amino acid sequences were matched against VDJdb and McPAS-TCR to flag known CMV, EBV, HIV or tissue antigen associations. Pre-ART, post-ART and control groups were compared with Wilcoxon signed-rank tests and Holm-Bonferroni correction. The table was pulled from immuneACCESS by TCRdb, which kept in-frame rearrangements only. Such tables lose some clones; where checked, under half of the loss comes from unresolved V genes, and the rest has no known cause. The D gene and trimming were derived from the DNA, and the V and J assignments and clone size from that table. A total of more than 25,000 clones appear in this sample, 79% of them only once. The ten most abundant clones make up more than 9.5% of the sample.

The chain joins TRBV7-2 to TRBJ1-6; the D gene is not confidently resolved. The sequence was collected from a man between 25 and 39 years old with HIV. Sequences were derived from unsorted PBMCs, sampled 2.1 years after starting antiretroviral therapy. CDR3 sequence: CASSLVAVPNSPLHF. The nucleotide sequence is given as TGTGCCAGCAGCCTGGTCGCGGTCCCTAATTCACCCCTCCACTTT.